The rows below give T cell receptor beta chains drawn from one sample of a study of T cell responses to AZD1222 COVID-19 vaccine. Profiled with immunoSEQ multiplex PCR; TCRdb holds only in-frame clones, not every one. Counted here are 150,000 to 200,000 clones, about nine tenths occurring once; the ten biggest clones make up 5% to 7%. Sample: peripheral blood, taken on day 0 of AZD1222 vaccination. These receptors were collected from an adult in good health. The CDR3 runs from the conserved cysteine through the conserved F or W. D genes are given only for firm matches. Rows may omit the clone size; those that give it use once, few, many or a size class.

CDR3aa: CASSETGNNEQFF
CDR3nt: TGTGCCAGCAGTGAAACAGGAAACAATGAGCAGTTCTTC
j_gene: TRBJ2-1
d_gene: .
abundance: .
v_gene: TRBV6-1

CDR3aa: CASSSGTLTTNEKLFF
CDR3nt: TGCGCCAGCAGTAGCGGGACACTAACAACTAATGAAAAACTGTTTTTT
j_gene: TRBJ1-4
d_gene: .
abundance: .
v_gene: TRBV10-2

CDR3aa: CASTSRMGTGVNEKLFF
CDR3nt: TGTGCCAGTACGTCGCGAATGGGGACAGGGGTTAATGAAAAACTGTTTTTT
j_gene: TRBJ1-4
d_gene: TRBD1
abundance: .
v_gene: TRBV19

CDR3aa: CASSPGTGSTQYF
CDR3nt: TGTGCCAGCAGCCCCGGGACAGGGTCGACGCAGTATTTT
j_gene: TRBJ2-3
d_gene: TRBD1
abundance: .
v_gene: TRBV7-3

CDR3aa: CASSYLGFNQPQHF
CDR3nt: TGTGCCAGCAGTTACCTTGGGTTCAATCAGCCCCAGCATTTT
j_gene: TRBJ1-5
d_gene: .
abundance: .
v_gene: TRBV6-2/TRBV6-3

CDR3aa: CASRTGLAGAYEQYF
CDR3nt: TGTGCCAGCAGAACGGGACTAGCGGGTGCCTACGAGCAGTACTTC
j_gene: TRBJ2-7
d_gene: TRBD2
abundance: .
v_gene: TRBV6-5

CDR3aa: CAWTPAGGNRGLETQYF
CDR3nt: TGTGCCTGGACCCCGGCGGGCGGGAACAGGGGTTTAGAGACCCAGTACTTC
j_gene: TRBJ2-5
d_gene: .
abundance: .
v_gene: TRBV30

CDR3aa: CASSQQRTGGSYEQYF
CDR3nt: TGTGCCAGCAGTCAACAGCGGACAGGGGGCTCCTACGAGCAGTACTTC
j_gene: TRBJ2-7
d_gene: TRBD1
abundance: .
v_gene: TRBV6-2/TRBV6-3

CDR3aa: CASSRDRATDTQYF
CDR3nt: TGCGCCAGCAGCCGGGACAGGGCCACAGATACGCAGTATTTT
j_gene: TRBJ2-3
d_gene: TRBD1
abundance: .
v_gene: TRBV5-1

CDR3aa: CASTGGAPNQPQHF
CDR3nt: TGTGCCTCAACGGGAGGGGCCCCCAATCAGCCCCAGCATTTT
j_gene: TRBJ1-5
d_gene: .
abundance: .
v_gene: TRBV30

CDR3aa: CASSKTRVETQYF
CDR3nt: TGTGCCAGCAGTAAAACACGGGTGGAGACCCAGTACTTC
j_gene: TRBJ2-5
d_gene: .
abundance: once
v_gene: TRBV12-3/TRBV12-4

CDR3aa: CASSPAGGSGNTIYF
CDR3nt: TGTGCCAGCAGCCCGGCGGGGGGGTCTGGAAACACCATATATTTT
j_gene: TRBJ1-3
d_gene: .
abundance: .
v_gene: TRBV6-6

CDR3aa: CASSLVAGGRWETQYF
CDR3nt: TGCGCCAGCAGCCTAGTAGCGGGGGGGCGGTGGGAGACCCAGTACTTC
j_gene: TRBJ2-5
d_gene: TRBD2
abundance: .
v_gene: TRBV4-1

CDR3aa: CASASGGVPSTQYF
CDR3nt: TGTGCCAGCGCTAGCGGGGGGGTTCCTAGTACGCAGTATTTT
j_gene: TRBJ2-3
d_gene: TRBD2
abundance: once
v_gene: TRBV6-5

CDR3aa: CASSIDQGMNTEAFF
CDR3nt: TGTGCCAGTAGTATAGATCAAGGGATGAACACTGAAGCTTTCTTT
j_gene: TRBJ1-1
d_gene: .
abundance: .
v_gene: TRBV19

CDR3aa: CASSLPSGVGEQYF
CDR3nt: TGTGCCAGCAGCTTGCCTAGCGGGGTGGGTGAGCAGTACTTC
j_gene: TRBJ2-7
d_gene: TRBD2
abundance: .
v_gene: TRBV5-4

CDR3aa: CASSLMGRGTGELFF
CDR3nt: TGTGCCAGCAGCTTAATGGGCCGCGGCACCGGGGAGCTGTTTTTT
j_gene: TRBJ2-2
d_gene: .
abundance: medium-sized
v_gene: TRBV7-9

CDR3aa: CASSRGPSYEQYF
CDR3nt: TGTGCCAGTAGTCGGGGGCCTTCCTACGAGCAGTACTTC
j_gene: TRBJ2-7
d_gene: .
abundance: .
v_gene: TRBV28

CDR3aa: CASSPYRVGNPEETQYF
CDR3nt: TGTGCCAGCAGCCCATACAGGGTAGGGAATCCCGAAGAGACCCAGTACTTC
j_gene: TRBJ2-5
d_gene: .
abundance: once
v_gene: TRBV28

CDR3aa: CATSTIFEAGGPNTGELFF
CDR3nt: TGTGCCACCAGCACCATATTCGAAGCGGGAGGTCCGAACACCGGGGAGCTGTTTTTT
j_gene: TRBJ2-2
d_gene: TRBD2
abundance: .
v_gene: TRBV15

CDR3aa: CATSRRTGNYGYTF
CDR3nt: TGTGCCACCAGCAGGAGGACAGGGAACTATGGCTACACCTTC
j_gene: TRBJ1-2
d_gene: TRBD1
abundance: .
v_gene: TRBV15

CDR3aa: CASSAQGALYGYTF
CDR3nt: TGTGCCAGCAGTGCGCAGGGGGCGCTTTATGGCTACACCTTC
j_gene: TRBJ1-2
d_gene: TRBD1
abundance: .
v_gene: TRBV2

CDR3aa: CASTLLAGESYEQYF
CDR3nt: TGTGCCAGCACATTGCTAGCGGGAGAATCCTACGAGCAGTACTTC
j_gene: TRBJ2-7
d_gene: TRBD2
abundance: .
v_gene: TRBV18

CDR3aa: CASDQFYQETQYF
CDR3nt: TGTGCCAGCGACCAGTTCTACCAAGAGACCCAGTACTTC
j_gene: TRBJ2-5
d_gene: .
abundance: .
v_gene: TRBV2

CDR3aa: CASSGWGAGRENEQFF
CDR3nt: TGTGCCAGCAGTGGGTGGGGGGCAGGACGGGAGAATGAGCAGTTCTTC
j_gene: TRBJ2-1
d_gene: .
abundance: .
v_gene: TRBV6-1

CDR3aa: CASSTLGQGARLGGYTF
CDR3nt: TGTGCCAGCAGTACACTCGGACAGGGGGCGCGTTTGGGTGGCTACACCTTC
j_gene: TRBJ1-2
d_gene: TRBD1
abundance: .
v_gene: TRBV28

CDR3aa: CASRLYSTGNYGYTF
CDR3nt: TGTGCCAGCAGGTTATATTCGACAGGGAACTATGGCTACACCTTC
j_gene: TRBJ1-2
d_gene: TRBD1
abundance: .
v_gene: TRBV2

CDR3aa: CASSSEGAANEKLFF
CDR3nt: TGTGCCAGCAGCTCCGAAGGGGCGGCTAATGAAAAACTGTTTTTT
j_gene: TRBJ1-4
d_gene: .
abundance: .
v_gene: TRBV5-4

CDR3aa: CASSLAGGLNQPQHF
CDR3nt: TGTGCCAGCAGCTTGGCAGGGGGCTTAAATCAGCCCCAGCATTTT
j_gene: TRBJ1-5
d_gene: TRBD1
abundance: .
v_gene: TRBV7-2

CDR3aa: CASSLGDRGLQETQYF
CDR3nt: TGTGCCAGCAGCTTAGGGGACAGGGGCCTCCAAGAGACCCAGTACTTC
j_gene: TRBJ2-5
d_gene: TRBD1
abundance: .
v_gene: TRBV7-9